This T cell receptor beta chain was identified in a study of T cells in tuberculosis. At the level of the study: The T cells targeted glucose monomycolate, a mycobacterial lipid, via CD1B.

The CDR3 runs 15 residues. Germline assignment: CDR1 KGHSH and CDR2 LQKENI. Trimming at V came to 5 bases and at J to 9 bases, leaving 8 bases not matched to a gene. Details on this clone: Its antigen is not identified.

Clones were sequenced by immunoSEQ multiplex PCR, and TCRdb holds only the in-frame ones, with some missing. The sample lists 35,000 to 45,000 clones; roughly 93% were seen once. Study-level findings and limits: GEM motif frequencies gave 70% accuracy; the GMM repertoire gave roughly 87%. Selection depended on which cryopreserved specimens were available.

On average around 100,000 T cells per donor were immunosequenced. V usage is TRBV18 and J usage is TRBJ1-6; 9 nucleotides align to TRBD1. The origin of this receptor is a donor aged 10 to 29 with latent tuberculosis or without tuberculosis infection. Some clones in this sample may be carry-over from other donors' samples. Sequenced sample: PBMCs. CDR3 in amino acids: CASSRDRELGSPLHF. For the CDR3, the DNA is TGTGCCAGCTCAAGGGACAGGGAGTTGGGTTCACCCCTCCACTTT.